The TCR beta chain described here comes from a study of OX40 agonist ivuxolimab in advanced cancers. V lost 0 bases, J lost 7 bases, and 11 bases lay in between. Germline V gene lookup returns CDR1 SGHRS and CDR2 YFSETQ. The CDR3 runs to 13 residues. Autoimmune disease history or systemic immunosuppression led to patients being barred. Repertoires were generated with immunoSEQ multiplex PCR, while TCRdb's copy carries only in-frame clones and drops some. The sample carries tens of thousands of clones, approximately 89% recorded once. The chain couples TRBV5-1 to TRBJ2-7; D might be TRBD2 (6 bases). The material sequenced was CD4+ or CD8+ T cells sorted from blood, taken in a trial of the OX40 agonist ivuxolimab. The clonotype was recovered from an adult with an advanced solid tumor such as melanoma, head and neck, liver or kidney cancer. CDR3 in amino acids: CASSLAGTEEQYF. DNA of the CDR3: TGCGCCAGCAGCTTGGCCGGGACTGAGGAGCAGTACTTC.